Presented here are 29 T cell receptor beta chains from one specimen sequenced in a study of cytomegalovirus exposure and HLA in healthy donors. Amplification used 60 Vbeta primers and 13 Jbeta primers. The repertoire was sequenced with immunoSEQ multiplex PCR; TCRdb's copy has only in-frame clones and lacks some. Found here are more than 150,000 clones, around 80% of them singletons; the top ten hold 2% to 2.5%. Sequencing was carried out using PBMCs. The receptors derive from a woman aged 25 to 45 in good health and CMV-seronegative.

The gene calls are TRBV5-1 and TRBJ2-6, with D hard to call. The CDR3 extends over 22 amino acids. CDR1 and CDR2 (germline): SGHRS, YFSETQ. The V and J ends lost 6 bases and 0 bases respectively, with 31 bases between them. CDR3 DNA sequence: TGCGCCAGCAAGAGCTGGTTATACCCAACCGTCATGTCTAGCTCTGGGGCCAACGTCCTGACTTTC. Its protein product is CASKSWLYPTVMSSSGANVLTF.

In its sample, this clone was seen a few times. V usage is TRBV6-1 and J usage is TRBJ1-5, with D uncertain. Germline lookup yields CDR1 MNHNS and CDR2 SASEGT. The length of the CDR3 is 13 residues. V shed 5 bases and J shed 11 bases, with 16 bases lying between them. CDR3 DNA: TGTGCCAGCAGTCCACTCACCCAGCAGGCCCAGCATTTT. Protein: CASSPLTQQAQHF.

This clone was counted between two and nine times. The rearrangement joins TRBV11-2 to TRBJ2-3; TRBD2 might be the D (6 bases). The CDR3 totals 13 residues. Germline lookup yields CDR1 SGHAT and CDR2 FQNNGV. Trimming shortened V by 1 base and J by 10 bases, and 12 bases separated the two germline ends. The CDR3 spells CASSLGRGLPQYF. The CDR3 DNA reads TGTGCCAGCAGCTTAGGAAGGGGACTGCCGCAGTATTTT.

J is TRBJ2-7 and V is TRBV27; the D is unclear. Looked up from germline, CDR1 is MNHEY and CDR2 is SMNVEV (reference sequence). The V and J ends lost 2 bases and 0 bases respectively, with 8 bases between them. CDR3 length: 14 residues. The CDR3 DNA sequence: TGTGCCAGCAGTTTAGGCCCGCTCTCCTACGAGCAGTACTTC. The encoded protein is CASSLGPLSYEQYF.

This chain links TRBV18 with TRBJ1-2; 7 bases align to TRBD1. The CDR3 sequence is 13 residues long. Trimming removed 1 base from V and 8 bases from J; junction bases left unmatched: 4. The germline gives CDR1 KGHSH, CDR2 LQKENI. The CDR3 DNA reads TGTGCCAGCTCACCACAGGGGGCGAAAGGCTACACCTTC. Its translation is CASSPQGAKGYTF.

This clone was seen more than once but under ten times. The chain uses TRBV18 and TRBJ2-3; TRBD2 aligns across 7 bases. This CDR3 contains 16 residues. Germline CDR1 and CDR2: KGHSH and LQKENI. V trimming: 3 bases; J trimming: 4 bases; junction bases outside the gene matches: 10. The CDR3 DNA reads as TGTGCCAGCTCACCCTTAGCGGGCGACGCGTCAGATACGCAGTATTTT. Protein: CASSPLAGDASDTQYF.

The J gene is TRBJ2-1, the V gene TRBV28; 7 bases agree with TRBD2. V dropped 2 bases and J dropped 0; count of bases not matched to a gene: 13. CDR3 length: 19 amino acids. The germline gives CDR1 MDHEN, CDR2 SYDVKM. CDR3 protein: CASSLPPIGLDSSYNEQFF. CDR3 DNA sequence: TGTGCCAGCAGTTTACCCCCCATTGGACTAGACAGCTCCTACAATGAGCAGTTCTTC. The full variable domain, in which reference TRBV28 and TRBJ2-1 provide the parts outside the CDR3, is DVKVTQSSRYLVKRTGEKVFLECVQDMDHENMFWYRQDPGLGLRLIYFSYDVKMKEKGDIPEGYSVSREKKERFSLILESASTNQTSMYLCASSLPPIGLDSSYNEQFFGPGTRLTVL.

The chain has TRBV2 and TRBJ1-1, with D possibly TRBD1 on 6 matching bases. Trimming cost V 9 bases and J 1 base, with 12 bases left between them. Germline V gene data show CDR1 as SNHLY and CDR2 as FYNNEI. CDR3 length equals 13 residues. CDR3 in amino acids: CARSGQTNTEAFF. CDR3 sequence (DNA): TGTGCCAGGAGCGGACAGACGAACACTGAAGCTTTCTTT. Complete variable domain (other parts from reference TRBV2 and TRBJ1-1): EPEVTQTPSHQVTQMGQEVILRCVPISNHLYFYWYRQILGQKVEFLVSFYNNEISEKSEIFDDQFSVERPDGSNFTLKIRSTKLEDSAMYFCARSGQTNTEAFFGQGTRLTVV.

CDR3 region: CASSARDRTDNSPLHF. In DNA, the CDR3 is TGTGCCAGCAGCGCCCGGGACAGAACAGATAATTCACCCCTCCACTTT. The chain recombines TRBV9 with TRBJ1-6, with TRBD1 matching 7 bases. CDR3 length equals 16 residues. Germline CDR1 and CDR2: SGDLS and YYNGEE. After removal of 3 bases from V and 5 bases from J, the junction contained 8 bases not matched to a gene.

The rearrangement links TRBV28 to TRBJ2-3; 7 bases agree with TRBD2. Germline assignment: CDR1 MDHEN and CDR2 SYDVKM. Germline trimming cut 6 bases from V and 6 bases from J; bases unmatched to any gene: 12. The CDR3 has 15 amino acids. The CDR3 loop reads CASSTASGGWDTQYF. The CDR3 coding sequence is TGTGCCAGCAGCACCGCTAGCGGAGGGTGGGATACGCAGTATTTT.

The chain joins TRBV9 to TRBJ2-4; the D gene is possibly TRBD2 (6 bases). Trimming stripped 0 bases from V and 6 bases from J, with 16 bases between. CDR1 is SGDLS and CDR2 is YYNGEE in the germline V gene. This CDR3 contains 16 residues. In nucleotides, the CDR3 is TGTGCCAGCAGCGTAGAATCCGCGGGGTTGGGAAACATTCAGTACTTC. It is translated as CASSVESAGLGNIQYF. Drawing the rest from reference TRBV9 and TRBJ2-4, the complete variable domain is DSGVTQTPKHLITATGQRVTLRCSPRSGDLSVYWYQQSLDQGLQFLIQYYNGEERAKGNILERFSAQQFPDLHSELNLSSLELGDSALYFCASSVESAGLGNIQYFGAGTRLSVL.

This clone was seen more than once but under ten times. V and J are TRBV5-1 and TRBJ2-7; D uncertain. Germline-derived CDR1 and CDR2 are SGHRS and YFSETQ. V was trimmed by 4 bases and J by 3 bases, leaving 14 bases between them. The CDR3 sequence is 14 residues long. CDR3 nucleotides: TGCGCCAGCAGCCTGGCCCCAGAAAACTACGAGCAGTACTTC. Residues: CASSLAPENYEQYF.

The chain links TRBV10-3 to TRBJ2-1; maybe TRBD1 (5 bases). The length of the CDR3 is 15 residues. Between the trimmed V and J ends, which lost 4 bases and 1 base, there was a span of 11 bases. Germline V gene data show CDR1 as ENHRY and CDR2 as SYGVKD. The CDR3 loop reads CAISGRGRSYNEQFF. CDR3 coding DNA: TGTGCCATCAGTGGTAGGGGTAGGTCCTACAATGAGCAGTTCTTC.

About this clone itself: The junction shows a germline mismatch at one end, possibly a read error. The identical CDR3 is also encoded by other nucleotide sequences in the sample. This rearrangement joins TRBV2 to TRBJ2-7; a weak D match, TRBD2 (5 bases). Per germline, CDR1 SNHLY and CDR2 FYNNEI. The CDR3 contains 12 residues. The CDR3 nucleotides are TGTGCCAGTAGTGACGGGATCCACGAGCAGTACTTC. This codes for CASSDGIHEQYF.

The chain employs TRBV6-5 and TRBJ2-7, with a weak D call TRBD2 (5 bases). Germline V CDR1 and CDR2: MNHEY, SVGAGI. Trimming removed 5 bases from V and 6 bases from J, with 20 bases in between. CDR3 length: 15 amino acids. CDR3 sequence (DNA): TGTGCCAGCAGTCCCCTGGCGGGCGTGCGGTCCGAGCAGTACTTC. This sequence encodes CASSPLAGVRSEQYF.

Of note for this clone: The junction differs from germline at one of its ends, possibly a read error. The chain couples TRBV28 to TRBJ2-7, with D perhaps matching TRBD1 (6 bases). Germline V CDR1 and CDR2: MDHEN, SYDVKM. This CDR3 region has 14 residues. In nucleotides, the CDR3 is TGTGCCACCAGTGTTGATGAGGGGGCCTACGAGCAGTACTTC. Its translation is CATSVDEGAYEQYF. Based on the CDR3 plus reference TRBV28 and TRBJ2-7, the full variable domain is DVKVTQSSRYLVKRTGEKVFLECVQDMDHENMFWYRQDPGLGLRLIYFSYDVKMKEKGDIPEGYSVSREKKERFSLILESASTNQTSMYLCATSVDEGAYEQYFGPGTRLTVT.

The chain uses TRBV2 and TRBJ2-7; the match to TRBD1 covers 10 bases. Germline values: CDR1 SNHLY, CDR2 FYNNEI. V lost 10 bases to trimming and J lost 6 bases; unmatched junction nucleotides: 9. This CDR3 is built from 13 residues. CDR3 bases: TGTGCCACCACCGGACAGGGGGTGGCCGAGCAGTACTTC. This encodes CATTGQGVAEQYF.

Worth noting for this clone: Its ends do not fully match the called genes, so a read error is possible. V gene TRBV7-9 combines with J gene TRBJ2-7; unclear D gene. CDR1 is SEHNR and CDR2 is FQNEAQ in the germline V gene (reference sequence). The CDR3 contains 12 residues. CDR3 in DNA: TGTGCCAGCAGCTTAGTTTCCACAAGGCGGCACTTC. Encoded protein: CASSLVSTRRHF. Based on the CDR3 plus reference TRBV7-9 and TRBJ2-7, the full variable domain is DTGVSQNPRHKITKRGQNVTFRCDPISEHNRLYWYRQTLGQGPEFLTYFQNEAQLEKSRLLSDRFSAERPKGSFSTLEIQRTEQGDSAMYLCASSLVSTRRHFGPGTRLTVT.

CDR3 nucleotide sequence: TGCAGCGTTGAAGATCAGGACAGGGACCCTCGAAAACTGTTTTTT. Translation gives CSVEDQDRDPRKLFF. V usage is TRBV29-1 and J usage is TRBJ1-4, with TRBD1 matching over 8 bases. This CDR3 is built from 15 residues. Per the germline V gene, CDR1 is SQVTM and CDR2 is ANQGSEA. V lost 0 bases to trimming and J lost 10 bases; unmatched junction nucleotides: 10.

The chain recombines TRBV7-2 with TRBJ1-4; the D gene is possibly TRBD1 (6 bases). CDR1 is SGHTA, CDR2 FQGNSA, per germline. The CDR3 has 15 residues. Trimming pared 1 base from V and 5 bases from J, leaving 11 bases between. The DNA for the CDR3 is TGTGCCAGCAGCTTAGTGGCAGGGGCGAATGAAAAACTGTTTTTT. This translates into CASSLVAGANEKLFF.

The chain couples TRBV5-1 to TRBJ2-3, with D tentatively TRBD2 (5 bases). CDR1 is SGHRS, CDR2 YFSETQ, per germline. This CDR3 has 15 residues. Trimming removed 2 bases from V and 0 bases from J, with 10 bases in between. The CDR3 spells CASSFSDPSTDTQYF. In DNA, the CDR3 is TGCGCCAGCAGCTTTAGCGATCCTAGCACAGATACGCAGTATTTT.

The rearrangement joins TRBV5-1 to TRBJ2-3; 10 bases map to TRBD2. CDR1 SGHRS and CDR2 YFSETQ come from the germline V gene. J lost 3 bases, V lost 0 bases, and 1 base had no gene match. The CDR3 loop spans 15 amino acids. The CDR3 loop is CASSLVLAGTDTQYF. The CDR3 DNA reads TGCGCCAGCAGCTTGGTACTAGCGGGGACAGATACGCAGTATTTT.

V is TRBV28 and J is TRBJ2-7; 7 bases match TRBD1. V trimming: 2 bases; J trimming: 1 base; junction bases outside the gene matches: 5. The CDR3 covers 15 residues. Per the germline V gene, CDR1 is MDHEN and CDR2 is SYDVKM. CDR3: CASSLPQGVSYEQYF. CDR3 DNA: TGTGCCAGCAGTTTACCTCAGGGGGTATCCTACGAGCAGTACTTC.

This chain links TRBV9 with TRBJ2-6; D is possibly TRBD1 (5 bases). V was shortened by 3 bases and J by 15 bases, with 13 bases between the two germline ends. The CDR3 is 12 residues long. Germline V gives CDR1 SGDLS, CDR2 YYNGEE. The CDR3 sequence is CASSDRTHGLTF. CDR3 sequence (DNA): TGTGCCAGCAGCGACAGGACCCACGGCCTGACTTTC.

The J gene is TRBJ2-1, the V gene TRBV7-8; D might be TRBD2 (6 bases). The V end lost 0 bases, the J end lost 1 base, and 10 bases lay between the germline ends. The CDR3 sequence is 16 residues long. Germline assignment: CDR1 SGHVS and CDR2 FQNEAQ. The CDR3 DNA is TGTGCCAGCAGCTTAGCTTGGGGACTTTCCTACAATGAGCAGTTCTTC. Its protein is CASSLAWGLSYNEQFF.

The chain carries TRBV6-6 and TRBJ2-7, with D perhaps matching TRBD2 (5 bases). Germline CDR1 is MNHNY and CDR2 is SVGAGI (reference sequence). CDR3 length equals 15 residues. V lost 8 bases and J lost 3, with 20 bases in between. For the CDR3, the DNA is TGTGCCAGCCTATCCCGGCGGACTGCCCTCTACGAGCAGTACTTC. Translation gives CASLSRRTALYEQYF.

The genes are TRBV7-9 and TRBJ1-2; D is unresolved. V lost 3 bases and J 2 bases, leaving 10 bases between the germline ends. Germline CDR1 SEHNR, CDR2 FQNEAQ (reference sequence). This CDR3 contains 14 residues. CDR3: CASSFSPLNYGYTF. The CDR3 bases are TGTGCCAGCAGCTTTTCTCCTCTAAACTATGGCTACACCTTC.

This chain connects TRBV10-3 to TRBJ2-1, with TRBD2 matching 8 bases. This CDR3 contains 14 residues. J was trimmed by 7 bases and V by 2 bases; bases with no gene match: 4. Germline CDR1 is ENHRY and CDR2 is SYGVKD. The DNA of the CDR3 is TGTGCCATCAGTGAGCGGGAGGGCGGGAATGAGCAGTTCTTC. It yields the protein CAISEREGGNEQFF.

The chain couples TRBV6-5 to TRBJ2-4; a possible D gene is TRBD1 (6 bases). The ends were cut back, 6 bases at V and 12 bases at J, with 21 bases in the middle. The CDR3 sequence is 14 residues long. In germline, CDR1 is MNHEY, CDR2 SVGAGI. CDR3 residues: CASSIIGDTGSQYF. The DNA of the CDR3 is TGTGCCAGCAGCATAATTGGGGACACAGGGAGTCAGTACTTC.